The T cell receptor (beta chain) under discussion was sequenced for a study of shared clonotypes between healthy human individuals. Findings of the study overall: Naive subsets typically showed greater estimated richness than memory subsets.

Division of CD4+ cells produced a CD45RA+ naive subset and a CD45RA-negative memory subset. As regards this clone: What it binds is not known.

Per the germline V gene, CDR1 is SEHNR and CDR2 is FQNEAQ (reference sequence). CDR3 length: 16 amino acids. Trimming removed 4 bases from V and 2 bases from J; junction bases left unmatched: 10. Here immunoSEQ multiplex PCR was the method, and the copy in TCRdb shows in-frame clones only, minus some. The sample holds 2 million to 2.5 million clones, approximately 93% seen once. V gene TRBV7-9 combines with J gene TRBJ1-1; 7 bases fit TRBD1. The sequenced material came from naive CD4+ T cells from PBMCs. Subset denoted: CD45RA+ positively selected. This clonotype originated in a man between 18 and 35 years old in good health. Some clones in this sample may be carry-over from other donors' samples. CDR3 sequence: CASSSRTGVPNTEAFF. Written as DNA, the CDR3 is TGTGCCAGCAGCTCGAGAACAGGGGTACCTAACACTGAAGCTTTCTTT.